Sequencing of this TCR beta chain was carried out in a study of T cell responses to AZD1222 COVID-19 vaccine (dated by TCRdb to the early 2020s). Regarding the complete study: Because spike-specific TCR depth and breadth did not differ between the two schedules, AZD1222 recipients who got a second dose at roughly 4 weeks were pooled with those who got a second dose at roughly 12 weeks. Enrollment into the trials was organized by age into subgroups of 18-55, 56-69 and 70-plus years, and those subgroups contained roughly 150, 30 and 60 TCR-sequenced participants, respectively. TCR sequencing was performed for 230 to 250 trial participants, of whom around 200 were given two doses of AZD1222 and roughly 25 were given two doses of MenACWY control vaccine.

Explained via the paper, the time point label denotes: baseline before first vaccination. Vaccinee samples were obtained from the UK trials COV001 and COV002, which included a single-blind randomized controlled phase 2/3 trial of AZD1222 (ChAdOx1 nCoV-19) in healthy adults. Trial participant PBMC samples were collected at day 0 and day 28 after the second dose for TCRbeta chain sequencing. CDR3 length: 15 amino acids, cysteine to phenylalanine. This entry keeps only the CDR3 DNA: 45 bases, framed from base 1. The germline V gene yields ENHRY for CDR1 and SYGVKD for CDR2. V trim: 6 bases; J trim: 0 bases; unmatched bases: 5. With regard to this clone: No antigen is known for it. No base-level quality is on record; no much larger clone is a single base apart.

The CDR3 regions of human TCRbeta chains were subjected to immunosequencing. Regarding the original processing steps: TCRs in the repertoires were compared against a reference library of SARS-CoV-2-specific TCRs that had been generated with the MIRA antigen-specificity platform. Breadth was defined as the fraction of unique TCRs that were SARS-CoV-2-associated. Depth was defined as the fraction of total T cells that were SARS-CoV-2-associated. Each spike-specific TCR was assigned to its reactive spike region and to a CD4 or CD8 class using the MIRA data. Log10-transformed breadth and depth values were compared by one-way ANOVA with Sidak's multiple comparisons tests. TCRdb took over this immuneACCESS table, retaining in-frame rearrangements with V and J assigned. Such tables are incomplete; in checked studies, under half of the missing clones stem from an unresolved V gene, and the remainder is unexplained. Clone size and V and J calls were adopted from that table, with D and trimming inferred from the DNA. A total of about 120,000 clones appear in this sample, about 90% of them only once. Approximately 9.3% of the sample lies in the top ten.

Overall results and qualifications from the work: Spike-specific TCR breadth and depth rose significantly after two AZD1222 doses compared with day 0 and with MenACWY recipients. In the small 56-69-year group, the increase in depth fell short of significance, most likely because of low power. Conclusions about previously exposed vaccinees are limited, since just six AZD1222 recipients were seropositive for SARS-CoV-2 at baseline. No day 14 peak-response samples were available, so repertoires were characterized only after the peak T cell response. The whole spike protein was spanned by vaccine-associated CD4 TCRs, and dominant responses were seen in regions 160-218 and 743-854. Epitopes outside the regions mutated in the B.1.351 and B.1.1.7 variants were reportedly recognized by nearly half of the unique spike-specific TCRs. Participants were mostly white British and included more females than males, and it was suggested by the authors that clonal diversity may have been underestimated.

The sequences come from peripheral blood, collected on day 0 of AZD1222 vaccination. This TCR came from an adult in good health. Rearrangement joined TRBV10-3 to TRBJ2-1; 7 bases in between match TRBD2. The DNA sequence follows: TGTGCCATCAGACCAACTAGCGACTCCTACAATGAGCAGTTCTTC. Translated, this gives CAIRPTSDSYNEQFF.